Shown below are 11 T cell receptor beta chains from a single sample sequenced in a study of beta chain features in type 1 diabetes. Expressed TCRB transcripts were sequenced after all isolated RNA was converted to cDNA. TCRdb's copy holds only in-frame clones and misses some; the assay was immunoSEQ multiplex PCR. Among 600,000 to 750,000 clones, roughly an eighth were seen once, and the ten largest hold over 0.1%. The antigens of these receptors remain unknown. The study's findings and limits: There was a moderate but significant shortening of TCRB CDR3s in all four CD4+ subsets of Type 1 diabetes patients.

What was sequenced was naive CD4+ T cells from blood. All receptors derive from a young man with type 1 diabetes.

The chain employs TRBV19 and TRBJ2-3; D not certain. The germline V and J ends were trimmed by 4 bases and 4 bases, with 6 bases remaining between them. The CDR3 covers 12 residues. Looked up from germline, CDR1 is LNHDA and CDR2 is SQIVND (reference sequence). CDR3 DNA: TGTGCCAGTAGTAGCCTAGCAGATACGCAGTATTTT. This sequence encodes CASSSLADTQYF.

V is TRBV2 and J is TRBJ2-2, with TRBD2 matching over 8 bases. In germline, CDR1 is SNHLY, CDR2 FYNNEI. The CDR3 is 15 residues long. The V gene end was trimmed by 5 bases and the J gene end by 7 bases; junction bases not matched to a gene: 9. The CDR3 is CASSLRGGPVGELFF. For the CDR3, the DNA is TGTGCCAGCAGTCTACGGGGGGGCCCAGTCGGGGAGCTGTTTTTT.

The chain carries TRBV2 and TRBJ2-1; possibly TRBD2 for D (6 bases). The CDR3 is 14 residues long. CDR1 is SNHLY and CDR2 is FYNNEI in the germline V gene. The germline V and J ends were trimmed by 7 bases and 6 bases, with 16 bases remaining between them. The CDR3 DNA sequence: TGTGCCAGCACGGGGTCTAGCGCCTCCAATGAGCAGTTCTTC. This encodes CASTGSSASNEQFF.

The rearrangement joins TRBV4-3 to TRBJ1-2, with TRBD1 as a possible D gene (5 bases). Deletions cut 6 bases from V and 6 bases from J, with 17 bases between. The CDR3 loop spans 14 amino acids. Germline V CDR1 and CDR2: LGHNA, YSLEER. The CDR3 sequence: CASRRTGEGNGYTF. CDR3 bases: TGCGCCAGCAGACGTACGGGGGAGGGGAATGGCTACACCTTC.

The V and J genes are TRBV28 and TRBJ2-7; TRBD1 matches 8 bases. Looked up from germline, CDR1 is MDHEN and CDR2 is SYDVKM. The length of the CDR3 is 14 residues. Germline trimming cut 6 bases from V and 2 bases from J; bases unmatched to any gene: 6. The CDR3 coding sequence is TGTGCCAGCAGAATTACAGGGGGGCCCTACGAGCAGTACTTC. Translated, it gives CASRITGGPYEQYF. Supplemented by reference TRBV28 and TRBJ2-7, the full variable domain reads DVKVTQSSRYLVKRTGEKVFLECVQDMDHENMFWYRQDPGLGLRLIYFSYDVKMKEKGDIPEGYSVSREKKERFSLILESASTNQTSMYLCASRITGGPYEQYFGPGTRLTVT.

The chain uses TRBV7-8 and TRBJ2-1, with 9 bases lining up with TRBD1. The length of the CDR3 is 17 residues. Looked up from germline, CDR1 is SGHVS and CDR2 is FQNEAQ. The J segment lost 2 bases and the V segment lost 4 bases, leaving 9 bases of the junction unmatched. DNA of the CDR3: TGTGCCAGCAGCTCCCGAGTGGGACAGGGTACCTACAATGAGCAGTTCTTC. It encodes CASSSRVGQGTYNEQFF.

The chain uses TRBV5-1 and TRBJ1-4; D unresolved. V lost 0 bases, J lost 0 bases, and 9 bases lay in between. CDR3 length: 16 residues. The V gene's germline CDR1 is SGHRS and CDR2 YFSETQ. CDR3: CASSLARGTTNEKLFF. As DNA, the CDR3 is TGCGCCAGCAGCTTGGCGCGCGGAACAACTAATGAAAAACTGTTTTTT. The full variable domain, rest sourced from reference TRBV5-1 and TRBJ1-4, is KAGVTQTPRYLIKTRGQQVTLSCSPISGHRSVSWYQQTPGQGLQFLFEYFSETQRNKGNFPGRFSGRQFSNSRSEMNVSTLELGDSALYLCASSLARGTTNEKLFFGSGTQLSVL.

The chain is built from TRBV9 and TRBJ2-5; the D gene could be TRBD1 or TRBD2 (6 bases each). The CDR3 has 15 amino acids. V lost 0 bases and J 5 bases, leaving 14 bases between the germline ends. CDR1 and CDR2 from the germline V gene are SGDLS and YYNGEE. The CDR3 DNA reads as TGTGCCAGCAGCGTAGGCCCGGGGGCAAGTGAGACCCAGTACTTC. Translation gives CASSVGPGASETQYF.

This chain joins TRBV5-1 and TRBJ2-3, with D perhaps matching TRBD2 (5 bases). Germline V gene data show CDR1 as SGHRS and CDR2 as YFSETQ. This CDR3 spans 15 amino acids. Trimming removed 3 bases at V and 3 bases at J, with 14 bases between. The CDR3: CASSWRNTDTDTQYF. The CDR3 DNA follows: TGCGCCAGCAGCTGGAGGAACACTGATACAGATACGCAGTATTTT. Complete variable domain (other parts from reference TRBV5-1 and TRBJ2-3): KAGVTQTPRYLIKTRGQQVTLSCSPISGHRSVSWYQQTPGQGLQFLFEYFSETQRNKGNFPGRFSGRQFSNSRSEMNVSTLELGDSALYLCASSWRNTDTDTQYFGPGTRLTVL.

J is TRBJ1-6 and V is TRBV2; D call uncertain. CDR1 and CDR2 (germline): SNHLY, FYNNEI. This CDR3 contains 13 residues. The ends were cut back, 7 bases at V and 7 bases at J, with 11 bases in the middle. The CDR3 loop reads CASNSERNSPLHF. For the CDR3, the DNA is TGTGCCAGCAATTCAGAGCGAAATTCACCCCTCCACTTT.

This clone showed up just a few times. Here the CDR3 reads CASSPLGYTYEQYF. The CDR3 DNA follows: TGTGCCAGCAGCCCGTTGGGGTACACCTACGAGCAGTACTTC. This chain links TRBV7-2 with TRBJ2-7; unclear D gene. With 5 bases removed from V and 2 bases from J, the gap between germline ends came to 13 bases. Germline values: CDR1 SGHTA, CDR2 FQGNSA. The CDR3 is 14 amino acids.